The T cell receptor beta chain under discussion was sequenced for a study of T cell responses to AZD1222 COVID-19 vaccine. General study points: Spike-specific TCR depth and breadth grew after two AZD1222 doses. Samples come after the peak T cell response, not at day 14. Reportedly, nearly half the spike-specific TCRs target unmutated variant regions. Among the donors, most were white British and more were female, and clonal diversity was possibly underestimated.

TCRdb keeps only in-frame clones here, not all; method: immunoSEQ multiplex PCR. The repertoire consists of about 140,000 clones, with approximately 93% occurring once and the leading ten covering approximately 0.96%. Trimming took off 4 bases at V and 4 bases at J, with 6 bases between the two ends. The CDR3 runs 13 residues. Germline values: CDR1 KGHDR, CDR2 SFDVKD. A note on this clone: Its specificity is not known.

The rearrangement links TRBV24-1 to TRBJ2-2; maybe TRBD1 (5 bases). This TCR was recovered from an adult in good health. Source: peripheral blood, taken on day 0 of MenACWY control vaccination. The CDR3 nucleotides read TGTGCCACCAGTGAGACAGTCACCGGGGAGCTGTTTTTT. Amino acids: CATSETVTGELFF.